In its sample, the clone carrying this T cell receptor (beta chain) was seen many times. Its specificity is unknown. This CDR3 spans 13 amino acids. The germline V gene encodes CDR1 DFQATT and CDR2 SNEGSKA (reference sequence). Trimming shortened V by 7 bases and J by 0 bases, and 12 bases separated the two germline ends. These data originate in a study of regulatory T cells in long-lasting Graves disease. General study points: Fewer public clonotypes were shared by new patients (approximately 1,000) than by persistent patients (2,741). Newly diagnosed disease favored TRBV20-1 and TRBJ2-1 over persistent disease.

Time point here: persistent/refractory GD, antithyroid drugs over 5 years with positive TRAb. Extracted PBMC RNA gave rise to the TCR library. iRepertoire HTBI primers and Arm-PCR of CDR3 regions built TCR beta libraries. TCRdb ran MiXCR on the multiplex PCR reads and lists one entry per CDR3 protein. Among around 460,000 distinct CDR3 sequences listed, roughly 22% were seen once. The chain has TRBV20-1 and TRBJ1-1; D remains unclear. The clonotype comes from a female donor with Graves disease. The material sequenced was peripheral blood mononuclear cells (PBMCs), taken when the disease was refractory, from a patient treated with antithyroid drugs. CDR3 nucleotides: TGCAGTGGGAGGCGGCAGATGAACACTGAAGCTTTCTTT. Amino acids: CSGRRQMNTEAFF.